This T cell receptor beta chain came from a study of T-cell memory formation after mild COVID-19. The overall study: Among the donors, TCR clusters were largely specific to each donor. General study points: The appearance of some responding clones in pre-infection memory suggested that cross-reactive memory joined. Clones that contracted clustered mainly in CM and EM if CD4+ and in EMRA if CD8+.

Germline lookup yields CDR1 MDHEN and CDR2 SYDVKM. V dropped 3 bases and J dropped 6; count of bases not matched to a gene: 6. The CDR3 length is 15 residues. Remarks on this clonotype: Its antigen is unidentified.

A 5'RACE reaction primed in the constant segment made cDNA libraries of TCR alpha and TCR beta, and these carried sample barcodes and UMIs. MiXCR, applied by TCRdb to the 5' RACE reads, yields one record per CDR3 protein. In the table there are around 310,000 distinct CDR3 sequences, approximately 15% of which are singletons. The source of this sequence is a man younger than 35 who had mild COVID-19 (a few samples of this study predate the infection). Cell type and time point are not known. The J gene is TRBJ2-1, the V gene TRBV28; 9 nucleotides match TRBD2. The specimen was PBMCs or a T cell subset sorted from them (not recorded which). The CDR3 loop is CASSLAGSGGNEQFF. The CDR3 coding sequence is TGTGCCAGCAGTTTGGCAGGTAGCGGGGGCAATGAGCAGTTCTTC.